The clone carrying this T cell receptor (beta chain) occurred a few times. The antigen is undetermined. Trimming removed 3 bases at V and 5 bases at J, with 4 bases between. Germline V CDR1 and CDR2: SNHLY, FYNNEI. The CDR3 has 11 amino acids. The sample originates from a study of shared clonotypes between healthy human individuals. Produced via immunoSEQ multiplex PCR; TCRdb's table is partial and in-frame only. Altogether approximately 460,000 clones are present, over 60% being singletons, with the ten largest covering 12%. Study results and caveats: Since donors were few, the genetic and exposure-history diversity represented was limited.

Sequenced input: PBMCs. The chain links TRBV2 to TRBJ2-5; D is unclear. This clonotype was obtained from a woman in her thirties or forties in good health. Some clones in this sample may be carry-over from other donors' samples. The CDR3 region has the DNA TGTGCCAGCAGTGATTGGGAGACCCAGTACTTC. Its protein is CASSDWETQYF.